One and the same sample provided the 4 T cell receptor beta chains below, sequenced in a study of breast tumors, draining lymph nodes, adjacent tissues. The lymph nodes were axillary draining lymph nodes from breast cancer patients. TCRdb ran MiXCR on the multiplex PCR reads and lists one entry per CDR3 protein. The table records approximately 130,000 distinct CDR3 sequences, approximately 20% of them present only once. The sample taken for sequencing was axillary lymph node tissue. The receptors here all came from a female donor with breast cancer. Some clones in this sample may be carry-over from other donors' samples.

This clonotype was observed many times. The chain links TRBV5-4 to TRBJ2-5, with D possibly being TRBD1 (5 bases). V was cut by 4 bases and J by 0 bases, with 13 bases left in between. Looked up from germline, CDR1 is SGHNT and CDR2 is YYREEE (reference sequence). The CDR3 is 15 residues long. In DNA, the CDR3 is TGTGCCAGCAGCGGCACAGGAGCGTACCAAGAGACCCAGTACTTC. Translation gives CASSGTGAYQETQYF.

There are many counts of this clonotype. The chain carries TRBV20-1 and TRBJ2-3, with TRBD2 matching over 9 bases. CDR3 length: 15 residues. V trimming: 2 bases; J trimming: 4 bases; junction bases outside the gene matches: 7. Germline CDR1 DFQATT, CDR2 SNEGSKA (reference sequence). CDR3 bases: TGCAGTGCTAGACGGGGCGGGGGGGTCCCAGATACGCAGTATTTT. The encoded protein is CSARRGGGVPDTQYF.

For this clonotype: At one end the junction does not follow the germline gene, possibly because of a read error. The chain is built from TRBV19 and TRBJ2-6, with 8 bases that match TRBD1. Per the germline V gene, CDR1 is LNHDA and CDR2 is SQIVND (reference sequence). The CDR3 runs to 17 residues. CDR3 sequence (DNA): TGTGTCAGTAAGGATAGGACAGGGAGTTTTGGGGCCAACGTCCTGACTTTC. The encoded protein is CVSKDRTGSFGANVLTF.

There are many counts of this clonotype. The genes are TRBV5-1 and TRBJ2-1; 8 positions agree with TRBD2. V trimming: 3 bases; J trimming: 7 bases; junction bases outside the gene matches: 9. The CDR3 is made up of 15 amino acids. Germline-derived CDR1 and CDR2 are SGHRS and YFSETQ. The CDR3: CASSSEREWGNEQFF. The CDR3 nucleotides are TGCGCCAGCAGCTCCGAGCGGGAGTGGGGAAATGAGCAGTTCTTC.